This T cell receptor (beta chain) was documented in a study of regulatory T cells in long-lasting Graves disease. V shed 6 bases and J 5 bases; nucleotides not matched to a gene: 18. The CDR3 is 17 amino acids. The germline gives CDR1 DFQATT, CDR2 SNEGSKA (reference sequence). Time point defined: persistent/refractory GD, antithyroid drugs over 5 years with positive TRAb. Researchers made the TCR library from RNA that was extracted from PBMCs. The table lists this clonotype with a few counts. Antigen unknown. Overall study findings and caveats: Persistent patients had more shared public clonotypes (roughly 2,500) than new patients (966). Under persistent disease, TRBV28, TRBJ1-2 and TRBJ2-5 were used preferentially. A limited number of samples was an acknowledged limitation.

According to the study, TCR beta libraries were built with iRepertoire HTBI primers and CDR3-region Arm-PCR. MiXCR, applied by TCRdb to the multiplex PCR reads, yields one record per CDR3 protein. The table shows a few hundred thousand distinct CDR3 sequences, with around 22% occurring only once. The starting material was peripheral blood mononuclear cells (PBMCs), obtained when the disease was refractory, from a patient treated with antithyroid drugs. The chain carries TRBV20-1 and TRBJ2-2; 7 bases line up with TRBD1. The TCR sequence derives from a female donor with Graves disease. CDR3 in amino acids: CSAVGGRDEFWTGELFF. Written as DNA, the CDR3 is TGCAGTGCGGTAGGGGGCAGGGACGAGTTTTGGACCGGGGAGCTGTTTTTT.